This T cell receptor beta chain was captured in a study of cytotoxic CD8 clonotypes in ibrutinib-treated CLL. Across the whole study: Response specimens were obtained following a median treatment duration of approximately 13 months, with a range of 6 to 36. Study-wide points: Clonality, elevated at ibrutinib response, dropped back toward baseline at progression. Age-matched healthy donor levels were exceeded by baseline clonality, which tracked circulating CD8+ T-cell counts.

Trimming took off 2 bases at V and 0 bases at J, with 16 bases between the two ends. The CDR3 runs 17 residues. Germline CDR1 is LNHNV and CDR2 is YYDKDF (reference sequence). To note about this clone: Its matching antigen is unknown.

Method: immunoSEQ multiplex PCR; TCRdb's copy keeps in-frame clones and lacks some. The data show roughly 250,000 clones, roughly 74% seen once. This TCR came from a human donor with chronic lymphocytic leukemia. This sequence joins TRBV15 and TRBJ1-2; tentatively, D is TRBD1 (6 bases). Sequencing was performed on PBMCs, taken after 24 months of ibrutinib treatment. The CDR3 region is CATSRLSGTKANYGYTF. In DNA, the CDR3 is TGTGCCACCAGCAGACTCTCCGGGACAAAGGCTAACTATGGCTACACCTTC.